This entry is about one T cell receptor beta chain. The germline CDR1 and CDR2 sequences are SGHRS and YFSETQ. V lost 3 bases, J lost 0 bases, and 13 bases stayed unmatched. There are 19 residues in the CDR3. The source of the sample is a study of PD-L1 blockade in urothelial cancer. Study as a whole: Starting in the mid-2010s, patients were given atezolizumab (1,200 mg intravenously every 3 weeks). Twenty-five out of 29 patients were men whose urothelial cancer was bladder-origin.

Anywhere from 1 to 8 samples came from each patient, spanning pretreatment and on-treatment. Libraries were prepared by immunoSEQ multiplex PCR; TCRdb keeps only in-frame clonotypes and omits some of them. The sample carries about 38,000 clones, 80% to 95% recorded once. The material was PBMCs, obtained around atezolizumab (anti-PD-L1) treatment. The clonotype comes from a man in his 70s with urothelial cancer. The chain links TRBV5-1 to TRBJ1-4; TRBD1 aligns across 8 bases. In DNA, the CDR3 is TGCGCCAGCAGCTGGGCCGGGACAGGACACCTTGCAACTAATGAAAAACTGTTTTTT. Encoded protein: CASSWAGTGHLATNEKLFF.